A selection of T cell receptor beta chains follows, all from one sample in a study of blood T cell repertoires in COVID-19. Method: immunoSEQ multiplex PCR; TCRdb's copy keeps in-frame clones and lacks some. Of hundreds of thousands of clones listed, about 88% are singletons. What was sequenced was PBMCs or T cells enriched from blood (not recorded which). The receptors shown here come from a man aged 30-40 years with acute COVID-19. The CDR3 runs from the conserved cysteine through the conserved F or W. D genes are given only for firm matches. Size is omitted from some rows. Given values are once, few, many or a class for expanded clones.

abundance	v_gene	j_gene	d_gene	CDR3aa	CDR3nt
NA	TRBV7-2	TRBJ1-5	NA	CASSLGGAINQPQHF	TGTGCCAGCAGCTTAGGCGGTGCGATCAATCAGCCCCAGCATTTT
NA	TRBV7-3	TRBJ2-3	TRBD2	CASSSNPGLNTDTQYF	TGTGCCAGCAGCTCTAACCCGGGACTAAACACAGATACGCAGTATTTT
NA	TRBV6-5	TRBJ1-5	NA	CASRFDMTQPQHF	TGTGCCAGCAGATTCGACATGACCCAGCCCCAGCATTTT
NA	TRBV18	TRBJ1-6	NA	CASSQDSDSPLHF	TGTGCCAGCTCACAGGACAGCGATTCACCCCTCCACTTT
once	TRBV30	TRBJ2-5	TRBD1	CAWRGGGQGGETQYF	TGTGCCTGGAGAGGTGGGGGACAGGGGGGAGAGACCCAGTACTTC
NA	TRBV10-1	TRBJ2-5	NA	CASSESFIGTQYF	TGCGCCAGCAGTGAGTCGTTTATCGGGACCCAGTACTTC
once	TRBV5-1	TRBJ2-1	NA	CASSLSGTYNEQFF	TGTGCCAGCAGCTTGAGCGGTACCTACAATGAGCAGTTCTTC
few	TRBV27	TRBJ1-1	NA	CASSLQQGPHLGTEAFF	TGTGCCAGCAGTTTACAACAGGGCCCACATCTGGGCACTGAAGCTTTCTTT
NA	TRBV2	TRBJ2-1	TRBD1	CASSQTGLNEQFF	TGTGCCAGCAGCCAGACAGGGCTGAATGAGCAGTTCTTC
NA	TRBV28	TRBJ2-1	NA	CASSDVAGQRGEQFF	TGTGCCAGCAGCGATGTGGCGGGACAGAGGGGTGAGCAGTTCTTC
NA	TRBV16	TRBJ1-2	NA	CASSQEPGNYGYTF	TGTGCCAGCAGCCAAGAACCAGGGAACTATGGCTACACCTTC
NA	TRBV2	TRBJ1-5	NA	CASTLEQRQPQHF	TGTGCCAGCACCCTGGAGCAGCGGCAGCCCCAGCATTTT
NA	TRBV7-8	TRBJ1-2	NA	CASSLARRDYGYTF	TGTGCCAGCAGCTTAGCTCGCAGGGATTATGGCTACACCTTC
NA	TRBV5-4	TRBJ1-2	TRBD1	CASSNKGQGEVYGYTF	TGTGCCAGCAGCAACAAGGGACAGGGGGAGGTCTATGGCTACACCTTC
NA	TRBV6-4	TRBJ2-1	TRBD2	CASSTSGTSGGAYYNEQFF	TGTGCCAGCAGTACGTCCGGGACTAGCGGGGGGGCCTACTACAATGAGCAGTTCTTC
NA	TRBV4-1	TRBJ2-5	NA	CASSAGTMETQYF	TGCGCCAGCAGCGCCGGGACAATGGAGACCCAGTACTTC
NA	TRBV19	TRBJ1-4	NA	CASSNTGSMANEKLFF	TGTGCCAGTAGTAATACAGGGTCAATGGCTAATGAAAAACTGTTTTTT
NA	TRBV11-1	TRBJ2-1	TRBD1	CASSLASGQGVNGQFF	TGTGCCAGCAGCTTAGCGTCGGGACAGGGCGTTAACGGGCAGTTCTTC
NA	TRBV7-9	TRBJ1-5	NA	CASSHDSSNQPQHF	TGTGCCAGCAGTCACGACAGCTCCAATCAGCCCCAGCATTTT
NA	TRBV19	TRBJ2-1	NA	CASSTNSFPNEQFF	TGTGCCAGTAGTACGAACAGCTTCCCGAATGAGCAGTTCTTC
NA	TRBV29-1	TRBJ2-2	NA	CSASRGGTGELFF	TGCAGCGCCTCCCGGGGAGGCACCGGGGAGCTGTTTTTT
NA	TRBV27	TRBJ1-2	NA	CASSFGSGTPYGYTF	TGTGCCAGCAGTTTCGGTTCTGGGACACCATATGGCTACACCTTC
NA	TRBV5-6	TRBJ1-1	TRBD1	CASSIGQGNTEAFF	TGTGCCAGCAGCATCGGACAGGGGAACACTGAAGCTTTCTTT
NA	TRBV30	TRBJ1-1	NA	CAWSSGRNTEAFF	TGTGCCTGGAGTAGCGGGAGAAACACTGAAGCTTTCTTT
once	TRBV15	TRBJ1-2	NA	CATSRARDYGYTF	TGTGCCACCAGCAGAGCCAGGGACTATGGCTACACCTTC
NA	TRBV6-5	TRBJ1-1	NA	CASSYAGRGDAFF	TGTGCCAGCAGTTACGCCGGGAGGGGAGACGCTTTCTTT
NA	TRBV11-3	TRBJ2-2	TRBD2	CASSGTSGGPSPGELFF	TGTGCCAGCAGCGGGACTAGCGGGGGGCCCAGTCCCGGGGAGCTGTTTTTT
NA	TRBV2	TRBJ1-4	NA	CASRARAAPDEKLFF	TGTGCCAGCAGGGCCAGAGCGGCCCCGGATGAAAAACTGTTTTTT
once	TRBV11-3	TRBJ1-4	TRBD1	CASSFSLRTGRSNEKLFF	TGTGCCAGCAGCTTTTCCCTTCGGACAGGTCGCTCTAATGAAAAACTGTTTTTT
NA	TRBV5-6	TRBJ1-2	NA	CASSLDSNYGYTF	TGTGCCAGCAGCTTGGACAGTAACTATGGCTACACCTTC
once	TRBV2	TRBJ1-1	NA	CASWRDGGRTEAFF	TGTGCCAGCTGGCGGGACGGCGGACGTACTGAAGCTTTCTTT
NA	TRBV28	TRBJ2-1	TRBD2	CASSRGLAGGEQFF	TGTGCCAGCAGCCGCGGACTAGCGGGGGGGGAGCAGTTCTTC
NA	TRBV25-1	TRBJ2-1	TRBD1	CASSEREGGRNNEQFF	TGTGCCAGCAGTGAACGGGAAGGGGGCCGAAACAATGAGCAGTTCTTC
NA	TRBV19	TRBJ1-3	NA	CASSIGGDTIYF	TGTGCCAGTAGTATAGGCGGAGACACCATATATTTT
NA	TRBV2	TRBJ2-2	NA	CASRGRNTGELFF	TGTGCCAGCAGGGGGCGGAACACCGGGGAGCTGTTTTTT
NA	TRBV18	TRBJ2-3	NA	CASSPRRSSHSTDTQYF	TGTGCCAGCTCACCCCGGAGGTCCTCTCATAGCACAGATACGCAGTATTTT
many	TRBV6-4	TRBJ2-3	TRBD2	CASSDNSGGSTDTQYF	TGTGCCAGCAGTGACAATAGCGGGGGTAGCACAGATACGCAGTATTTT
few	TRBV3-1/TRBV3-2	TRBJ2-6	NA	CASSHFTPSSGANVLTF	TGTGCCAGCAGCCATTTTACTCCCTCCTCTGGGGCCAACGTCCTGACTTTC
NA	TRBV14	TRBJ2-2	NA	CASSQFPAGELFF	TGTGCCAGCAGCCAATTCCCTGCCGGGGAGCTGTTTTTT
once	TRBV28	TRBJ1-5	NA	CASRRRGNQPQHF	TGTGCCAGCAGGCGACGGGGCAATCAGCCCCAGCATTTT
NA	TRBV7-9	TRBJ2-1	NA	CASSHGPGSNEQFF	TGTGCCAGCAGCCATGGTCCGGGGAGCAATGAGCAGTTCTTC
once	TRBV3-1/TRBV3-2	TRBJ1-1	NA	CASRHRQVNTEAFF	TGTGCCAGCAGACATAGACAGGTGAACACTGAAGCTTTCTTT
NA	TRBV6-5	TRBJ1-1	NA	CASSYFDVSGRTEAFF	TGTGCCAGCAGTTACTTCGACGTATCGGGTAGGACTGAAGCTTTCTTT
NA	TRBV19	TRBJ2-5	TRBD2	CASSIATSGGQETQYF	TGTGCCAGTAGTATTGCAACTAGCGGGGGACAAGAGACCCAGTACTTC
NA	TRBV7-9	TRBJ1-5	TRBD1	CASRAGGSSPQHF	TGTGCCAGCAGGGCAGGGGGCTCATCACCCCAGCATTTT
NA	TRBV5-1	TRBJ1-4	NA	CASSSSGEGHEKLFF	TGTGCCAGCAGCTCTTCAGGGGAGGGACATGAAAAACTGTTTTTT
NA	TRBV28	TRBJ1-2	TRBD1	CAIPSNDREGGYTF	TGTGCCATCCCTAGCAATGACAGGGAAGGCGGCTACACCTTC
few	TRBV6-4	TRBJ1-2	NA	CASSDSLYGYTF	TGTGCCAGCAGTGACTCATTATATGGCTACACCTTC
NA	TRBV6-2/TRBV6-3	TRBJ1-1	TRBD1	CASSHGGDRVTEAFF	TGTGCCAGCAGCCACGGGGGCGACAGGGTCACTGAAGCTTTCTTT
NA	TRBV15	TRBJ2-3	NA	CATSRGPVSESTDTQYF	TGTGCCACCAGCAGAGGACCGGTTAGCGAAAGCACAGATACGCAGTATTTT
few	TRBV4-2	TRBJ2-1	NA	CASSQENGGGYNEQFF	TGTGCCAGCAGCCAAGAAAACGGGGGTGGCTACAATGAGCAGTTCTTC
NA	TRBV27	TRBJ1-2	NA	CASRDGGSHGYTF	TGTGCCAGCAGGGATGGAGGGTCCCATGGCTACACCTTC
NA	TRBV11-3	TRBJ1-1	NA	CASSLKLPPGFF	TGTGCCAGCAGCCTTAAACTTCCCCCAGGTTTCTTT
NA	TRBV28	TRBJ2-1	NA	CASSVIGLQNNEQFF	TGTGCCAGCAGTGTTATCGGACTGCAGAACAATGAGCAGTTCTTC
NA	TRBV11-2	TRBJ1-2	NA	CASSSRDRRIGGYTF	TGTGCCAGCAGCTCGCGGGACCGACGTATTGGTGGCTACACCTTC